This TCR beta chain was found in a study of cytomegalovirus exposure and HLA in healthy donors (dated by TCRdb to the late 2010s). General notes on the study: According to a later analysis, one platform produced both the roughly 120 validation repertoires and the 666 repertoires of the first cohort. The study aimed to test whether signatures of past pathogen exposure could be identified by cataloging public T cell receptors. Besides the first cohort of more than 650 subjects, a separate validation cohort made up of 120 different subjects was used. The study combined high-throughput TCR immunosequencing, statistical association of individual TCRs with disease status, and machine learning to predict cytomegalovirus infection status.

The CDR3 numbers 14 residues from cysteine through phenylalanine. Just the 42-base CDR3 DNA is kept, in frame starting at base 1. The junction shows trimming of 5 bases on V and 4 bases on J, plus 11 bases between the germline ends. Via the germline V gene (reference sequence), CDR1 is SEHNR and CDR2 FQNEAQ. Library method: the immunoSEQ multiplex PCR assay. The study's processing was this. A statistical classification framework was built to diagnose cytomegalovirus status from the catalog of TCR beta chain sequences. The clones in this table, taken by TCRdb from immuneACCESS, are in-frame only. Not every clone is retained; where verified, under half of the shortfall comes from an unresolved V gene, and the cause of the rest is unknown. V and J calls and clone size are copied from that table; D and trimming were computed from the DNA. The sample yields 150,000 to 200,000 clones; around nine tenths were counted once. The ten largest make up approximately 2.6% of the sample.

With respect to this clone: Which antigen it targets is not known. No much larger clone is present one base from it, and per-base qualities are unavailable.

The donors were included in the validation cohort of over a hundred subjects, a group kept apart from the roughly 670-subject first cohort. Results the study describes overall, beyond this receptor: In a later analysis, TCRs clustered in the first cohort were found to also tend to co-occur in the roughly 130 validation repertoires, with 85% to 95% of cluster scores above 0. The validation cohort had no HLA typing available for a later analysis, so co-occurrence within that cohort was assessed over all 120 or so repertoires. The classifier was reported to diagnose cytomegalovirus status with high specificity and sensitivity in both the original and validation cohorts. Most TCR sequences were observed very rarely across donors, whereas some public TCRs were present in many individuals. The study gave a list of some 150 TCR beta chains associated with cytomegalovirus. In vitro tests confirmed that a few of the cytomegalovirus-associated TCR beta chains recognize cytomegalovirus antigens. The authors suggested that the approach could potentially be extended to other disease states and immunological phenotypes.

The sequence came from a man between 18 and 35 years old in good health and CMV-seropositive. The sequenced sample consisted of PBMCs. This sequence uses TRBV7-9 and TRBJ2-2; the D region possibly corresponds to TRBD2 (6 bases align). The nucleotides are TGTGCCAGCAGCCCGGGACTTACCACCGGGGAGCTGTTTTTT. Translated, this is CASSPGLTTGELFF.